The 6 T cell receptor beta chains below all came from one sample that was sequenced in a study of shared clonotypes between healthy human individuals. Clones were sequenced by immunoSEQ multiplex PCR, and TCRdb holds only the in-frame ones, with some missing. The sample lists some 2.4 million clones, under 95% occurring once. The source material was naive CD4+ T cells from PBMCs. Noted subset: CD45RA+ positively selected. The receptors come from a man aged 18 to 29 in good health. Some clones in this sample may be carry-over from other donors' samples.

This clone was observed a few times. The chain carries TRBV6-1 and TRBJ1-1; the D is unclear. CDR1 MNHNS and CDR2 SASEGT come from the germline V gene. The CDR3 covers 13 residues. Trimming left V 7 bases short and J 10 bases short, with 19 bases between. As DNA, the CDR3 is TGTGCCAGCAAAAGGGCGGGCGTTGGAGGAGCTTTCTTT. The encoded protein is CASKRAGVGGAFF.

The chain carries TRBV28 and TRBJ1-1; a possible D gene is TRBD1 (5 bases). Germline V lookup: CDR1 MDHEN, CDR2 SYDVKM. CDR3 length: 11 amino acids. V was clipped by 8 bases and J by 8 bases, with 12 bases between them. CDR3 nucleotides: TGTGCCAGCGCCGGGGCCGGGGAAGCTTTCTTT. It codes for CASAGAGEAFF. Drawing the rest from reference TRBV28 and TRBJ1-1, the complete variable domain is DVKVTQSSRYLVKRTGEKVFLECVQDMDHENMFWYRQDPGLGLRLIYFSYDVKMKEKGDIPEGYSVSREKKERFSLILESASTNQTSMYLCASAGAGEAFFGQGTRLTVV.

As regards this clone: Other DNA sequences within the sample encode an identical CDR3. The V and J genes are TRBV5-1 and TRBJ2-7; no firm D call. Between the trimmed V and J ends, which lost 3 bases and 0 bases, there was a span of 4 bases. Germline assignment: CDR1 SGHRS and CDR2 YFSETQ. This CDR3 comprises 12 residues. CDR3 in amino acids: CASSSSSYEQYF. For the CDR3, the DNA is TGCGCCAGCAGCTCCAGCTCCTACGAGCAGTACTTC.

This clone appeared a single time. The CDR3 sequence: CASTGRQKVYGYTF. In DNA, the CDR3 is TGTGCCAGCACCGGTCGACAGAAGGTCTATGGCTACACCTTC. The gene calls are TRBV28 and TRBJ1-2; possibly TRBD1 for D (5 bases). The CDR3 length is 14 residues. Germline CDR1 and CDR2: MDHEN and SYDVKM. Trimming pared 7 bases from V and 4 bases from J, leaving 16 bases between.

V usage is TRBV6-5 and J usage is TRBJ2-1, with D unresolved. CDR1 is MNHEY, CDR2 SVGAGI, per germline. The CDR3 totals 12 residues. Trimming left V 0 bases short and J 6 bases short, with 3 bases between. The CDR3 spells CASSYSTNEQFF. The CDR3 nucleotides read TGTGCCAGCAGTTACTCGACCAATGAGCAGTTCTTC.

On this clone: The identical CDR3 is also encoded by other nucleotide sequences in the sample. This chain links TRBV18 with TRBJ2-7; D might be TRBD1 (6 bases). This CDR3 region has 12 residues. Germline V gene data show CDR1 as KGHSH and CDR2 as LQKENI. V was cut by 5 bases and J by 3 bases, with 8 bases left in between. The CDR3 DNA is TGTGCCAGCTCATCGGACAGCTACGAGCAGTACTTC. Translation: CASSSDSYEQYF.